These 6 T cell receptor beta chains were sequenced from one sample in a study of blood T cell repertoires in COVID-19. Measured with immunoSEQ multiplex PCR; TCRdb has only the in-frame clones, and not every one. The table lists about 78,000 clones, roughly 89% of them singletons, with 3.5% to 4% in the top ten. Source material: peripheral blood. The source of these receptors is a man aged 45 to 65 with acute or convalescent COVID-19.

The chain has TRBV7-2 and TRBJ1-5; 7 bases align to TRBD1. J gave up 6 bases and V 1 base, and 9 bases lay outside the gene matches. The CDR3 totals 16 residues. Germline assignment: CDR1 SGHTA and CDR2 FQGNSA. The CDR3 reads CASSLGPGGESQPQHF. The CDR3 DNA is TGTGCCAGCAGCTTAGGCCCAGGGGGTGAGAGTCAGCCCCAGCATTTT.

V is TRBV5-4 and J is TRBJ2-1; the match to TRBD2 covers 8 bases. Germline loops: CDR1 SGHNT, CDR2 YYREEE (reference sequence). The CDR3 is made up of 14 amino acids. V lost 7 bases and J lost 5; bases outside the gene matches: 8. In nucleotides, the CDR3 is TGTGCCAGCGGGAAGACTAGCGCGGACAATGAGCAGTTCTTC. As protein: CASGKTSADNEQFF.

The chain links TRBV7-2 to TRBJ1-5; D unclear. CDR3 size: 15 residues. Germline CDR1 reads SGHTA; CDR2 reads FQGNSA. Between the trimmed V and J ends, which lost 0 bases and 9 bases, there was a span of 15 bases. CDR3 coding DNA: TGTGCCAGCAGCTTAGCCTTGGACGGGGTAGGGCCCCAGCATTTT. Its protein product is CASSLALDGVGPQHF.

CDR3: CASRLGAGTDNSPLHF. CDR3 in DNA: TGTGCAAGTCGCTTAGGGGCGGGGACAGATAATTCACCCCTCCACTTT. The rearrangement uses TRBV12-2 and TRBJ1-6; TRBD1, the D gene given by the table, was not confirmed from the DNA. TRBV12-2 counts as a pseudogene. There are 16 residues in the CDR3.

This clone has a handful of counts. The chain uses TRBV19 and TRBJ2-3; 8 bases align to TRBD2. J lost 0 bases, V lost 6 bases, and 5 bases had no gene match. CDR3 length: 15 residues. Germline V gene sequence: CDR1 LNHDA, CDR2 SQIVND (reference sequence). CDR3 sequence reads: CASSRSGGSTDTQYF. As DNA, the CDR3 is TGTGCCAGTAGCCGCAGCGGGGGTAGCACAGATACGCAGTATTTT.

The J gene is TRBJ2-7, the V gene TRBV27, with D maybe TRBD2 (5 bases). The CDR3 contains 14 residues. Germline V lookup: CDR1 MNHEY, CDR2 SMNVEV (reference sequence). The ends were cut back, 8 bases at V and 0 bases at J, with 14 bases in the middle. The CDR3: CASAPWENSYEQYF. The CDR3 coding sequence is TGTGCCAGCGCCCCCTGGGAGAACTCCTACGAGCAGTACTTC.